The 26 T cell receptor beta chains below all came from one sample that was sequenced in a study of cytomegalovirus exposure and HLA in healthy donors. The table came from immunoSEQ multiplex PCR; TCRdb's copy has only in-frame clones and leaves some out. The sample shows 110,000 to 150,000 clones, 89% of them seen only once. Input material: PBMCs. These receptors were taken from a woman aged 18-30 years in good health and CMV-seropositive.

The CDR3 nucleotides are TGCGCCAGCAGCCCCATTGGCAGGAACGGTTCACCCCTCCACTTT. This codes for CASSPIGRNGSPLHF. J is TRBJ1-6 and V is TRBV5-1; no clear D gene. V was clipped by 4 bases and J by 9 bases, with 17 bases between them. Germline lookup yields CDR1 SGHRS and CDR2 YFSETQ. This CDR3 is 15 amino acids long. Looking up the rest from reference TRBV5-1 and TRBJ1-6 gives the full variable domain: KAGVTQTPRYLIKTRGQQVTLSCSPISGHRSVSWYQQTPGQGLQFLFEYFSETQRNKGNFPGRFSGRQFSNSRSEMNVSTLELGDSALYLCASSPIGRNGSPLHFGNGTRLTVT.

The J gene is TRBJ2-7, the V gene TRBV5-1; TRBD2 aligns across 7 bases. Germline assignment: CDR1 SGHRS and CDR2 YFSETQ. V was clipped by 5 bases and J by 3 bases; unmatched bases: 2. The CDR3 spans 12 residues. The CDR3 sequence: CASSGGVYEQYF. CDR3 DNA: TGCGCCAGCAGTGGGGGGGTCTACGAGCAGTACTTC.

V gene TRBV5-1 combines with J gene TRBJ2-7, with 10 bases lining up with TRBD1. The trim removed 5 bases at V and 0 bases at J, leaving 5 bases unmatched. The CDR3 has 15 residues. Germline V CDR1 and CDR2: SGHRS, YFSETQ. The DNA of the CDR3 is TGCGCCAGCAGTCTGACAGGGGGCCCCTCCTACGAGCAGTACTTC. It encodes CASSLTGGPSYEQYF.

The chain combines TRBV9 with TRBJ1-2; possibly TRBD1 for D (6 bases). CDR1 and CDR2 (germline): SGDLS, YYNGEE. The CDR3 length is 16 residues. Trimming removed 4 bases from V and 0 bases from J, with 16 bases in between. The CDR3 sequence is CASSSQGGAANYGYTF. The CDR3 region has the DNA TGTGCCAGCAGCTCCCAAGGGGGGGCGGCTAACTATGGCTACACCTTC.

The genes are TRBV5-1 and TRBJ2-1, with 7 bases fitting TRBD1. CDR3 length: 15 residues. Per germline, CDR1 SGHRS and CDR2 YFSETQ. Trimming removed 0 bases from V and 6 bases from J; junction bases left unmatched: 6. The DNA of the CDR3 is TGCGCCAGCAGCTTGGGACAGGGAGCGTTCAATGAGCAGTTCTTC. Translated, it gives CASSLGQGAFNEQFF.

This rearrangement joins TRBV28 to TRBJ1-2; no clear D. This CDR3 contains 12 residues. Germline V CDR1 and CDR2: MDHEN, SYDVKM. V was trimmed by 1 base and J by 5 bases, leaving 5 bases between them. CDR3 sequence (DNA): TGTGCCAGCAGTTTATCGGTTTATGGCTACACCTTC. Its protein product is CASSLSVYGYTF.

This clone was seen only once. The rearrangement joins TRBV5-4 to TRBJ1-2; 8 bases match TRBD1. Germline V gives CDR1 SGHNT, CDR2 YYREEE (reference sequence). J gave up 3 bases and V 4 bases, and 8 bases lay outside the gene matches. This CDR3 is built from 15 residues. DNA of the CDR3: TGTGCCAGCAGCCCGGGACAGGCGTCGTACTATGGCTACACCTTC. This sequence encodes CASSPGQASYYGYTF.

The gene calls are TRBV4-2 and TRBJ1-2; tentative D call: TRBD1 (5 bases). V was trimmed by 4 bases and J by 13 bases, leaving 10 bases between them. This CDR3 contains 10 residues. Germline CDR1 LGHNA, CDR2 YNFKEQ. In DNA, the CDR3 is TGTGCCAGCAGCCCCAGGGCTCGCACCTTC. This encodes CASSPRARTF.

The V gene is TRBV27, the J gene TRBJ1-1, with 8 positions matching TRBD1. Germline lookup yields CDR1 MNHEY and CDR2 SMNVEV (reference sequence). The CDR3 is made up of 16 amino acids. Trimming removed 2 bases from V and 1 base from J; junction bases left unmatched: 6. This CDR3 reads CASSLGRDRKNTEAFF. Here the CDR3 DNA reads TGTGCCAGCAGTTTAGGACGGGACAGGAAGAACACTGAAGCTTTCTTT.

This clone appeared a few times. The chain has TRBV6-1 and TRBJ1-6; TRBD1 might be the D (5 bases). V lost 2 bases to trimming and J lost 11 bases, with 13 bases between them. The CDR3 loop spans 14 amino acids. Germline V gene data show CDR1 as MNHNS and CDR2 as SASEGT. Here the CDR3 DNA reads TGTGCCAGCAGTGAACGGGGGGGTGGAGCACCCCTCCACTTT. Translated: CASSERGGGAPLHF.

The DNA for the CDR3 is TGTGCCAGTAGTATCTGGGACAGGAGCAATCAGCCCCAGCATTTT. It specifies CASSIWDRSNQPQHF. V gene TRBV19 combines with J gene TRBJ1-5, with 8 bases fitting TRBD1. Germline V CDR1 and CDR2: LNHDA, SQIVND (reference sequence). J gave up 1 base and V 3 bases, and 2 bases lay outside the gene matches. The CDR3 loop spans 15 amino acids.

V usage is TRBV5-1 and J usage is TRBJ2-2, with a weak D call TRBD1 (5 bases). V lost 0 bases and J 7 bases, leaving 16 bases between the germline ends. The CDR3 totals 16 residues. CDR1 is SGHRS, CDR2 YFSETQ, per germline. The CDR3 DNA is TGCGCCAGCAGCTTGGAGTCAGGGCGAACGGGCGGGGAGCTGTTTTTT. Protein product: CASSLESGRTGGELFF.

The chain carries TRBV27 and TRBJ1-3, with a weak D call TRBD1 (6 bases). The CDR3 runs to 14 residues. Germline V lookup: CDR1 MNHEY, CDR2 SMNVEV (reference sequence). The V end was cut by 4 bases, the J end by 1 base, with 8 bases between. Here the CDR3 DNA reads TGTGCCAGCAGTTCACAGGGATCTGGAAACACCATATATTTT. Encoded protein: CASSSQGSGNTIYF.

The chain uses TRBV6-5 and TRBJ1-1; possible D gene TRBD1, 6 bases. The V end lost 3 bases, the J end lost 4 bases, and 15 bases lay between the germline ends. The CDR3 extends over 15 amino acids. Germline CDR1 is MNHEY and CDR2 is SVGAGI. Here the CDR3 reads CASSYWGRGSTEAFF. DNA of the CDR3: TGTGCCAGCAGTTATTGGGGCAGGGGATCCACTGAAGCTTTCTTT.

The chain uses TRBV9 and TRBJ2-5, with TRBD1 matching 11 bases. V dropped 3 bases and J dropped 2; count of bases not matched to a gene: 18. Germline CDR1 and CDR2: SGDLS and YYNGEE. This CDR3 has 20 residues. The CDR3 protein is CASSADGPRTGTGGQETQYF. The CDR3 DNA follows: TGTGCCAGCAGCGCAGACGGCCCCCGGACCGGGACAGGGGGACAAGAGACCCAGTACTTC. Together with reference TRBV9 and TRBJ2-5, the CDR3 gives the full variable domain: DSGVTQTPKHLITATGQRVTLRCSPRSGDLSVYWYQQSLDQGLQFLIQYYNGEERAKGNILERFSAQQFPDLHSELNLSSLELGDSALYFCASSADGPRTGTGGQETQYFGPGTRLLVL.

The V gene is TRBV27, the J gene TRBJ2-7, with D maybe TRBD2 (7 bases). V shed 3 bases and J shed 6 bases, with 12 bases lying between them. The CDR3 loop spans 13 amino acids. Germline V gives CDR1 MNHEY, CDR2 SMNVEV (reference sequence). The CDR3 coding sequence is TGTGCCAGCAGTTTCCAGGGAGGGGGCGAGCAGTACTTC. It is translated as CASSFQGGGEQYF.

The V gene is TRBV27, the J gene TRBJ2-1, with 7 bases aligning to TRBD2. The V segment lost 6 bases and the J segment 8 bases; nucleotides outside the gene matches: 4. The length of the CDR3 is 12 residues. Germline-derived CDR1 and CDR2 are MNHEY and SMNVEV (reference sequence). Here the CDR3 DNA reads TGTGCCAGCAGCCGCCGGGGGGATGAGCAGTTCTTC. Translating it yields CASSRRGDEQFF.

The chain employs TRBV28 and TRBJ1-5; TRBD1 is a possible D gene (6 bases). The V gene lost 5 bases and the J gene lost 8 bases, with 22 bases spanning the gap. The CDR3 has 16 amino acids. The germline V gene encodes CDR1 MDHEN and CDR2 SYDVKM. CDR3 protein: CASSGTWGGPKKPQHF. The CDR3 bases are TGTGCCAGCAGTGGTACATGGGGGGGCCCCAAAAAGCCCCAGCATTTT. Full variable domain (remainder filled in from reference TRBV28 and TRBJ1-5): DVKVTQSSRYLVKRTGEKVFLECVQDMDHENMFWYRQDPGLGLRLIYFSYDVKMKEKGDIPEGYSVSREKKERFSLILESASTNQTSMYLCASSGTWGGPKKPQHFGDGTRLSIL.

This chain joins TRBV10-2 and TRBJ2-1; TRBD2 matches 13 bases. V dropped 6 bases and J dropped 6; count of bases not matched to a gene: 5. The CDR3 is made up of 15 amino acids. Germline assignment: CDR1 WSHSY and CDR2 SAAADI. The CDR3, as DNA: TGCGCCAGCAGCCTACTAGCGGGGGGGGGCAATGAGCAGTTCTTC. Translation gives CASSLLAGGGNEQFF.

The CDR3 coding sequence is TGTGCCAGTAGTCCCGGGACACCGAACACTGAAGCTTTCTTT. Translated, it gives CASSPGTPNTEAFF. The chain links TRBV19 to TRBJ1-1; a weak D match, TRBD1 (6 bases). Germline CDR1 reads LNHDA; CDR2 reads SQIVND (reference sequence). The V and J ends lost 5 bases and 1 base respectively, with 11 bases between them. CDR3 length: 14 amino acids.

V and J are TRBV30 and TRBJ1-1; a weak D match, TRBD1 (6 bases). The CDR3 loop spans 15 amino acids. Germline V gene lookup returns CDR1 GTSNPN and CDR2 SVGIG (reference sequence). The ends were cut back, 0 bases at V and 1 base at J, with 12 bases in the middle. The CDR3 coding sequence is TGTGCCTGGAGTGTATTGTACAGGGAGAACACTGAAGCTTTCTTT. It encodes CAWSVLYRENTEAFF.

The chain is built from TRBV27 and TRBJ2-3; possibly TRBD2 for D (6 bases). The CDR3 is 18 amino acids. Germline V gene data show CDR1 as MNHEY and CDR2 as SMNVEV (reference sequence). Trimming cost V 2 bases and J 2 bases, with 20 bases left between them. The CDR3 region has the DNA TGTGCCAGCAGTTTAGACCGGGACTCCGTCTCCCACACAGATACGCAGTATTTT. This codes for CASSLDRDSVSHTDTQYF.

The chain combines TRBV28 with TRBJ2-7; weak D call: TRBD1 (6 bases). This CDR3 has 14 residues. CDR1 MDHEN and CDR2 SYDVKM come from the germline V gene. V was trimmed by 3 bases and J by 5 bases, leaving 14 bases between them. The CDR3 coding sequence is TGTGCCAGCAGTTTTCGACAGGCATCGGACGAGCAGTACTTC. Amino acids: CASSFRQASDEQYF.

The CDR3: CASSLLPQDHYEQYF. DNA for the CDR3: TGTGCCAGCAGCTTATTGCCCCAGGATCACTACGAGCAGTACTTC. This chain links TRBV7-3 with TRBJ2-7; no reliable D call. Germline V gives CDR1 SGHTA, CDR2 FQGTGA. Between the trimmed V and J ends, which lost 2 bases and 3 bases, there was a span of 14 bases. CDR3 length: 15 residues.

This clone appeared a single time. In nucleotides, the CDR3 is TGTGCCATCAGTGAAACAGGGCGTGGGAATTCACCCCTCCACTTT. This codes for CAISETGRGNSPLHF. The gene calls are TRBV10-3 and TRBJ1-6, with D possibly being TRBD1 (6 bases). Trimming pared 3 bases from V and 7 bases from J, leaving 13 bases between. The CDR3 sequence is 15 residues long. Per germline, CDR1 ENHRY and CDR2 SYGVKD.

The chain couples TRBV29-1 to TRBJ2-3, with no clear D. The V gene's germline CDR1 is SQVTM and CDR2 ANQGSEA. This CDR3 is built from 12 residues. Between the trimmed V and J ends, which lost 4 bases and 6 bases, there was a span of 11 bases. CDR3 sequence (DNA): TGCAGCGTTGGTCAGGTGACGGATACGCAGTATTTT. Its protein product is CSVGQVTDTQYF.